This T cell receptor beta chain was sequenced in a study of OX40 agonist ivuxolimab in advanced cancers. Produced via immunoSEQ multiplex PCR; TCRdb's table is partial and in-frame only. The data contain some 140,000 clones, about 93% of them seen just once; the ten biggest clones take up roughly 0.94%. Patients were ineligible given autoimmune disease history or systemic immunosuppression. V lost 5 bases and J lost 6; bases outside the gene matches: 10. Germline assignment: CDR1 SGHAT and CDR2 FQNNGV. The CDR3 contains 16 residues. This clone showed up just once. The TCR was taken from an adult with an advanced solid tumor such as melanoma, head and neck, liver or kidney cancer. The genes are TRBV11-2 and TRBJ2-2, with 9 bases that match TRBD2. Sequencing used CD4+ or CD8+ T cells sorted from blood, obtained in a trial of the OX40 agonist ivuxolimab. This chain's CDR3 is CASSLGMGLAAGELFF. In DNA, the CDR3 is TGTGCCAGCAGCCTAGGGATGGGACTAGCTGCCGGGGAGCTGTTTTTT.